The 17 T cell receptor beta chains listed next were all sequenced from one sample in a study of blood T cell repertoires in COVID-19. The protocol was immunoSEQ multiplex PCR, while the TCRdb copy is restricted to in-frame clones and leaves out a portion. Of approximately 40,000 clones in the sample, 87% are singletons; the top ten hold roughly 4.5%. Sequencing used peripheral blood. Source of these receptors: a man aged 60-69 years with COVID-19, enrolled during active disease.

The J gene is TRBJ1-3, the V gene TRBV28; tentative D call: TRBD1 (6 bases). The CDR3 covers 14 residues. Germline CDR1 is MDHEN and CDR2 is SYDVKM. V lost 7 bases, J lost 4 bases, and 14 bases lay in between. The DNA of the CDR3 is TGTGCCAGCACTTTGCAGGGGTTGGGAAACACCATATATTTT. Translated, it gives CASTLQGLGNTIYF.

This clone was counted once. V is TRBV5-6 and J is TRBJ1-1; 8 nucleotides align to TRBD1. This CDR3 has 17 amino acids. Germline loops: CDR1 SGHDT, CDR2 YYEEEE. V gave up 4 bases and J gave up 4 bases; unmatched junction bases: 15. CDR3 protein: CASSPIRQTRGRTEAFF. The CDR3 DNA is TGTGCCAGCAGCCCTATTCGGCAGACCAGGGGGCGCACTGAAGCTTTCTTT.

The chain couples TRBV7-9 to TRBJ2-3; the D is unclear. This CDR3 contains 15 residues. Trimming shortened V by 11 bases and J by 0 bases, and 18 bases separated the two germline ends. Germline assignment: CDR1 SEHNR and CDR2 FQNEAQ (reference sequence). CDR3 region: CAAPKTEPSTDTQYF. The CDR3, as DNA: TGTGCCGCCCCGAAGACGGAGCCTAGCACAGATACGCAGTATTTT.

V gene TRBV3-1 (or the pseudogene TRBV3-2) combines with J gene TRBJ2-1; 8 nucleotides match TRBD2. Germline lookup yields CDR1 LGHDT and CDR2 YNNKEL (reference sequence). The CDR3 is 15 residues long. V lost 2 bases to trimming and J lost 10 bases; unmatched junction nucleotides: 10. For the CDR3, the DNA is TGTGCCAGCAGCCAAAGGGGACTAGGGAGCGGGGAGCAGTTCTTC. Protein: CASSQRGLGSGEQFF.

The chain combines TRBV9 with TRBJ1-1, with 12 positions matching TRBD1. This CDR3 contains 15 residues. J lost 5 bases, V lost 4 bases, and 6 bases had no gene match. The germline CDR1 and CDR2 sequences are SGDLS and YYNGEE. As DNA, the CDR3 is TGTGCCAGCAGCTCCGGGACAGGGGGCCTGACTGAAGCTTTCTTT. Protein sequence: CASSSGTGGLTEAFF.

The chain links TRBV19 to TRBJ1-1, with D perhaps TRBD1 (6 bases). This CDR3 contains 14 residues. With 5 bases removed from V and 1 base from J, the gap between germline ends came to 11 bases. Germline V CDR1 and CDR2: LNHDA, SQIVND (reference sequence). CDR3 in amino acids: CASSGMTGNTEAFF. The CDR3 region has the DNA TGTGCCAGTAGTGGGATGACAGGGAACACTGAAGCTTTCTTT.

The V call is TRBV11-2, the J call TRBJ2-7; TRBD1 matches 9 bases. Germline V gene data show CDR1 as SGHAT and CDR2 as FQNNGV. The CDR3 loop spans 15 amino acids. V lost 5 bases and J lost 4; bases outside the gene matches: 9. CDR3 amino acids: CASSGLLGQGYEQYF. DNA for the CDR3: TGTGCCAGCAGCGGCCTACTCGGACAGGGGTACGAGCAGTACTTC.

This chain links TRBV7-6 with TRBJ2-7, with 11 bases fitting TRBD2. The V segment lost 1 base and the J segment 3 bases; nucleotides outside the gene matches: 8. Germline V lookup: CDR1 SGHVS, CDR2 FNYEAQ. This CDR3 is built from 17 residues. The DNA of the CDR3 is TGTGCCAGCAGCTTAGGAACTAGCGGGGGAACCCACTACGAGCAGTACTTC. As protein: CASSLGTSGGTHYEQYF.

The chain employs TRBV6-5 and TRBJ1-4, with D tentatively TRBD1 (5 bases). Looked up from germline, CDR1 is MNHEY and CDR2 is SVGAGI. The CDR3 consists of 13 residues. Trimming shortened V by 6 bases and J by 4 bases, and 9 bases separated the two germline ends. CDR3 residues: CASSRGGNEKLFF. The CDR3 nucleotides are TGTGCCAGCAGCCGCGGGGGTAATGAAAAACTGTTTTTT.

This sequence joins TRBV9 and TRBJ2-7; 10 bases align to TRBD1. There are 15 residues in the CDR3. The germline V gene encodes CDR1 SGDLS and CDR2 YYNGEE. V was clipped by 4 bases and J by 3 bases; unmatched bases: 7. The chain's CDR3 is CASSPAGTGVYEQYF. The CDR3 coding sequence is TGTGCCAGCAGCCCAGCCGGGACAGGGGTCTACGAGCAGTACTTC. Full variable domain (remainder filled in from reference TRBV9 and TRBJ2-7): DSGVTQTPKHLITATGQRVTLRCSPRSGDLSVYWYQQSLDQGLQFLIQYYNGEERAKGNILERFSAQQFPDLHSELNLSSLELGDSALYFCASSPAGTGVYEQYFGPGTRLTVT.

The gene calls are TRBV7-2 and TRBJ1-1; D uncertain. Trimming removed 3 bases at V and 1 base at J, with 9 bases between. The CDR3 has 14 residues. The germline CDR1 and CDR2 sequences are SGHTA and FQGNSA. The CDR3 sequence is CASSLASQNTEAFF. The CDR3 nucleotides read TGTGCCAGCAGCTTGGCTAGTCAGAACACTGAAGCTTTCTTT. Supplemented by reference TRBV7-2 and TRBJ1-1, the full variable domain reads GAGVSQSPSNKVTEKGKDVELRCDPISGHTALYWYRQSLGQGLEFLIYFQGNSAPDKSGLPSDRFSAERTGGSVSTLTIQRTQQEDSAVYLCASSLASQNTEAFFGQGTRLTVV.

V usage is TRBV4-1 and J usage is TRBJ2-1; 12 nucleotides match TRBD1. V shed 3 bases, J shed 8 bases, and the junction held 5 bases outside the gene matches. The CDR3 runs to 15 residues. The germline V gene encodes CDR1 MGHRA and CDR2 YSYEKL. As DNA, the CDR3 is TGCGCCAGCAGCCAGGGACAGGGGGCAAGGGATGAGCAGTTCTTC. This gives the protein CASSQGQGARDEQFF.

This sequence joins TRBV10-3 and TRBJ1-1; 9 bases agree with TRBD1. The CDR3 is 16 residues long. The V gene's germline CDR1 is ENHRY and CDR2 SYGVKD. With V trimmed by 4 bases and J by 5 bases, 11 bases remained unmatched. DNA of the CDR3: TGTGCCATCAGTGGAAGAGGGACAGGGATGAGGACTGAAGCTTTCTTT. Residues: CAISGRGTGMRTEAFF.

This chain links TRBV10-3 with TRBJ2-3; 8 nucleotides line up with TRBD2. The CDR3 runs 14 residues. After removal of 2 bases from V and 4 bases from J, the junction contained 2 bases not matched to a gene. Germline loops: CDR1 ENHRY, CDR2 SYGVKD. CDR3 in amino acids: CAISEREGSDTQYF. The CDR3 DNA is TGTGCCATCAGTGAGCGGGAGGGTTCAGATACGCAGTATTTT.

The V gene is TRBV9, the J gene TRBJ2-1; 8 bases align to TRBD2. Germline CDR1 is SGDLS and CDR2 is YYNGEE. This CDR3 region has 18 residues. Unmatched junction bases numbered 12, after V lost 0 bases and J lost 4 bases. CDR3 loop: CASSVEGEAGGAYNEQFF. The CDR3, as DNA: TGTGCCAGCAGCGTAGAGGGGGAGGCGGGAGGAGCGTACAATGAGCAGTTCTTC.

The rearrangement joins TRBV10-3 to TRBJ2-2; the D gene is possibly TRBD1 (5 bases). The V end was cut by 2 bases, the J end by 4 bases, with 14 bases between. From germline, CDR1 is ENHRY and CDR2 SYGVKD. The CDR3 extends over 16 amino acids. This chain's CDR3 is CAISEGSGFGTGELFF. Here the CDR3 DNA reads TGTGCCATCAGTGAGGGCTCAGGGTTCGGCACCGGGGAGCTGTTTTTT.

This chain joins TRBV2 and TRBJ2-7; tentative D call: TRBD1 (6 bases). With 8 bases removed from V and 0 bases from J, the gap between germline ends came to 11 bases. Germline V gene data show CDR1 as SNHLY and CDR2 as FYNNEI. The CDR3 extends over 13 amino acids. CDR3 DNA sequence: TGTGCCAGCCTTAGACAGGACTCCTACGAGCAGTACTTC. This codes for CASLRQDSYEQYF.